This T cell receptor (beta chain) emerged from a study of regulatory T cells in long-lasting Graves disease. This CDR3 has 14 amino acids. CDR1 is SGHAT and CDR2 is FQNNGV in the germline V gene. V lost 5 bases to trimming and J lost 3 bases; unmatched junction nucleotides: 4. The TCR beta library used iRepertoire HTBI primers with Arm-PCR amplification of CDR3. MiXCR, run by TCRdb on the multiplex PCR reads, gives a single entry per CDR3 protein. The table lists about 470,000 distinct CDR3 sequences, about 22% of them singletons, with less than 9% in the top ten. This clonotype was observed many times. Time point described: persistent/refractory GD, antithyroid drugs over 5 years with positive TRAb. Extracted PBMC RNA gave rise to the TCR library.

Here the sequenced sample was peripheral blood mononuclear cells (PBMCs), taken when the disease was refractory, from a patient treated with antithyroid drugs. The receptor was isolated from a female donor with Graves disease. The chain combines TRBV11-2 with TRBJ2-7, with 10 nucleotides matching TRBD1. The CDR3 DNA is TGTGCCAGCAGCAGCGGGACAGGGGTCTACGAGCAGTACTTC. Translating it yields CASSSGTGVYEQYF. Full variable domain (missing parts from reference TRBV11-2 and TRBJ2-7): EAGVAQSPRYKIIEKRQSVAFWCNPISGHATLYWYQQILGQGPKLLIQFQNNGVVDDSQLPKDRFSAERLKGVDSTLKIQPAKLEDSAVYLCASSSGTGVYEQYFGPGTRLTVT.